A single sample gave rise to the 7 T cell receptor beta chains below, sequenced in a study of cytomegalovirus exposure and HLA in healthy donors. The study ran its PCR with 60 Vbeta and 13 Jbeta primers. Sequenced by immunoSEQ multiplex PCR; TCRdb stores in-frame clones only, minus some. The sample holds about 97,000 clones, approximately 80% seen once. The sample comprised PBMCs. The receptor source for this set is a male donor in good health and CMV-seropositive.

V and J are TRBV27 and TRBJ2-2; 8 nucleotides match TRBD1. Trimming at V came to 0 bases and at J to 4 bases, leaving 7 bases not matched to a gene. Looked up from germline, CDR1 is MNHEY and CDR2 is SMNVEV (reference sequence). The CDR3 consists of 17 residues. The CDR3 spells CASSLSMGDRSTGELFF. In nucleotides, the CDR3 is TGTGCCAGCAGTTTATCAATGGGGGACAGGAGCACCGGGGAGCTGTTTTTT.

This chain links TRBV9 with TRBJ1-2, with 10 bases identical to TRBD1. V dropped 4 bases and J dropped 7; count of bases not matched to a gene: 10. This CDR3 is built from 15 residues. The germline V gene encodes CDR1 SGDLS and CDR2 YYNGEE. CDR3 amino acids: CASSSSTGTGAGYTF. CDR3 nucleotides: TGTGCCAGCAGCTCCTCTACCGGGACAGGGGCTGGCTACACCTTC. The full variable domain, in which reference TRBV9 and TRBJ1-2 provide the parts outside the CDR3, is DSGVTQTPKHLITATGQRVTLRCSPRSGDLSVYWYQQSLDQGLQFLIQYYNGEERAKGNILERFSAQQFPDLHSELNLSSLELGDSALYFCASSSSTGTGAGYTFGSGTRLTVV.

The chain uses TRBV5-1 and TRBJ2-3; 8 bases are a match to TRBD2. V was pared by 4 bases and J by 6 bases, with 13 bases of the junction left unmatched. Germline V lookup: CDR1 SGHRS, CDR2 YFSETQ. The CDR3 length is 16 residues. The CDR3, as DNA: TGCGCCAGCAGCCAAGGGGTAGCGGGACGCGGCGATACGCAGTATTTT. Translated, it gives CASSQGVAGRGDTQYF.

This clone has only one observation. In DNA, the CDR3 is TGTGCCAGCAGCTTCGTATCAGATACGCAGTATTTT. It yields the protein CASSFVSDTQYF. The chain carries TRBV7-2 and TRBJ2-3; D is unresolved. Trimming took 3 bases from V and 4 from J, leaving 5 bases between them. The length of the CDR3 is 12 residues. Per the germline V gene, CDR1 is SGHTA and CDR2 is FQGNSA.

This clone was counted a single time. The rearrangement links TRBV19 to TRBJ2-7; 7 bases align to TRBD2. Germline V lookup: CDR1 LNHDA, CDR2 SQIVND (reference sequence). Trimming took 6 bases from V and 3 from J; bases not matched to a gene: 17. The length of the CDR3 is 17 residues. CDR3 sequence: CASRPRAGIAPVYEQYF. CDR3 nucleotide sequence: TGTGCCAGTAGACCGAGAGCGGGGATCGCGCCCGTCTACGAGCAGTACTTC.

The gene calls are TRBV27 and TRBJ2-5; 9 bases are a match to TRBD1. The CDR3 length is 15 residues. Germline assignment: CDR1 MNHEY and CDR2 SMNVEV (reference sequence). The ends lost 6 bases at V and 5 bases at J; junction bases unmatched: 10. The DNA for the CDR3 is TGTGCCAGCAGACCAGGGGACAGGGAATGGGAGACCCAGTACTTC. Translated: CASRPGDREWETQYF.

The chain links TRBV5-1 to TRBJ1-4, with D hard to call. The V gene lost 5 bases and the J gene lost 0 bases, with 11 bases spanning the gap. Germline values: CDR1 SGHRS, CDR2 YFSETQ. This CDR3 is built from 15 residues. The CDR3 spells CASRPDGSTNEKLFF. The CDR3 DNA is TGCGCCAGCAGGCCCGACGGGTCAACTAATGAAAAACTGTTTTTT.